This T cell receptor beta chain was documented in a study of T cell repertoires in cytomegalovirus infection. CDR3 length: 13 amino acids. With 0 bases removed from V and 14 bases from J, the gap between germline ends came to 16 bases. The germline V gene has CDR1 LNHNV and CDR2 YYDKDF (reference sequence). Note on this clonotype: Its target is not known.

TCRdb re-called the reads with MiXCR, one entry per CDR3 protein. The sample lists about 100,000 distinct CDR3 sequences, 35% to 50% occurring once. This TCR came from a human donor in good health (CMV status not recorded). Some clones in this sample may be carry-over from other donors' samples. The source material was CD8+ T cells from cultured PBMCs, sampled from culture after CMV antigen stimulation. This rearrangement joins TRBV15 to TRBJ1-2; tentatively, D is TRBD1 (6 bases). The CDR3 here is CATSRDMAQGSTF. DNA for the CDR3: TGTGCCACCAGCAGAGATATGGCCCAGGGGTCTACCTTC.